Below, 20 T cell receptor beta chains from the same sample are listed, as sequenced in a study of CD8 T cells in Susac syndrome. Reverse transcription of about 0.45 to 1 ug RNA was carried out with random hexamers. In TCRdb, the immunoSEQ multiplex PCR reads were re-called with MiXCR into one record per CDR3 protein. The data hold about 430,000 distinct CDR3 sequences, with more than 80% observed a single time. Material: CD8+ T cells from PBMCs. These receptors were obtained from a human donor with multiple sclerosis.

The rearrangement links TRBV4-1 to TRBJ1-5, with 8 positions matching TRBD1. V lost 4 bases, J lost 3 bases, and 5 bases stayed unmatched. The germline CDR1 and CDR2 sequences are MGHRA and YSYEKL. CDR3 length: 15 amino acids. For the CDR3, the DNA is TGCGCCAGCAGCCTCGGACAGGGAGACAATCAGCCCCAGCATTTT. Translation gives CASSLGQGDNQPQHF.

The chain carries TRBV30 and TRBJ2-7; no clear D gene. This CDR3 contains 12 residues. Germline CDR1 and CDR2: GTSNPN and SVGIG (reference sequence). V was trimmed by 4 bases and J by 0 bases, leaving 7 bases between them. CDR3 bases: TGTGCCTGGACGGGCAACTCCTACGAGCAGTACTTC. This translates into CAWTGNSYEQYF. The full variable domain, completed using reference TRBV30 and TRBJ2-7, is SQTIHQWPATLVQPVGSPLSLECTVEGTSNPNLYWYRQAAGRGLQLLFYSVGIGQISSEVPQNLSASRPQDRQFILSSKKLLLSDSGFYLCAWTGNSYEQYFGPGTRLTVT.

J is TRBJ1-2 and V is TRBV6-1; TRBD1 matches at 7 bases. The CDR3 runs to 17 residues. From germline, CDR1 is MNHNS and CDR2 SASEGT. Trimming cost V 7 bases and J 0 bases; bases outside gene matches: 14. CDR3 sequence reads: CASTLENGQVANYGYTF. The CDR3 DNA sequence: TGTGCCAGCACCCTAGAAAATGGACAGGTTGCTAACTATGGCTACACCTTC.

The genes are TRBV6-6 and TRBJ2-2, with a weak D call TRBD1 (5 bases). The CDR3 is 15 residues long. Germline V CDR1 and CDR2: MNHNY, SVGAGI (reference sequence). Trimming took off 7 bases at V and 5 bases at J, with 17 bases between the two ends. The CDR3 region is CASISSGFGTGELFF. CDR3 DNA sequence: TGTGCCAGCATTAGTTCAGGGTTTGGAACCGGGGAGCTGTTTTTT.

This clonotype has only one observation. This chain uses TRBV28 with TRBJ2-7; D not resolved. The CDR3 is made up of 14 amino acids. Germline lookup yields CDR1 MDHEN and CDR2 SYDVKM. The V and J ends lost 4 bases and 2 bases respectively, with 12 bases between them. In DNA form, the CDR3 reads TGTGCCAGCAGTTCCCGACTGATTGCCTACGAGCAGTACTTC. Translation: CASSSRLIAYEQYF.

This chain uses TRBV12-3 or TRBV12-4 with TRBJ1-1; D is unclear. This CDR3 contains 13 residues. Trimming cost V 7 bases and J 2 bases, with 11 bases left between them. Here the CDR3 reads CASTPWENTEAFF. In DNA, the CDR3 is TGTGCCAGCACGCCGTGGGAAAACACTGAAGCTTTCTTT.

The V gene is TRBV29-1, the J gene TRBJ2-1; 9 bases match TRBD1. The J segment lost 5 bases and the V segment lost 7 bases, leaving 6 bases of the junction unmatched. The germline gives CDR1 SQVTM, CDR2 ANQGSEA. The CDR3 runs to 13 residues. CDR3 DNA: TGCAGCGCGGACAGGGGATCGGACAATGAGCAGTTCTTC. Encoded protein: CSADRGSDNEQFF.

The chain joins TRBV9 to TRBJ2-5; D uncertain. The ends were cut back, 4 bases at V and 2 bases at J, with 12 bases in the middle. The CDR3 has 14 amino acids. In germline, CDR1 is SGDLS, CDR2 YYNGEE. The CDR3 reads CASSFSSGQETQYF. CDR3 nucleotides: TGTGCCAGCAGCTTTAGCAGTGGTCAAGAGACCCAGTACTTC.

The chain employs TRBV2 and TRBJ2-7; D might be TRBD2 (5 bases). Germline CDR1 SNHLY, CDR2 FYNNEI. This CDR3 spans 13 amino acids. V lost 0 bases, J lost 13 bases, and 16 bases lay in between. The CDR3 DNA follows: TGTGCCAGCAGTGAAGCGGGTCGTACAGCGGATTACTTC. Encoded protein: CASSEAGRTADYF.

This clonotype was recorded a few times. This chain uses TRBV28 with TRBJ2-3; D is perhaps TRBD2 (5 bases). Germline V gene data show CDR1 as MDHEN and CDR2 as SYDVKM. The CDR3 has 13 residues. V lost 5 bases to trimming and J lost 4 bases, with 10 bases between them. The CDR3 here is CASSPPGADTQYF. DNA for the CDR3: TGTGCCAGCAGTCCCCCCGGGGCAGATACGCAGTATTTT.

The rearrangement uses TRBV2 and TRBJ1-2; 9 bases agree with TRBD1. In germline, CDR1 is SNHLY, CDR2 FYNNEI. V was clipped by 1 base and J by 4 bases; unmatched bases: 1. The CDR3 length is 14 residues. CDR3 DNA sequence: TGTGCCAGCAGTGAAGGGACAGGGGTCTATGGCTACACCTTC. Amino acids: CASSEGTGVYGYTF.

The chain recombines TRBV29-1 with TRBJ2-7, with TRBD1 matching over 8 bases. V lost 0 bases, J lost 6 bases, and 13 bases stayed unmatched. In germline, CDR1 is SQVTM, CDR2 ANQGSEA. This CDR3 has 16 residues. The CDR3 DNA sequence: TGCAGCGTTGAAGAGTGGTCCCAGGGGGCCTCGTCCGAGCAGTACTTC. It specifies CSVEEWSQGASSEQYF.

The genes are TRBV27 and TRBJ2-2; unclear D gene. Germline assignment: CDR1 MNHEY and CDR2 SMNVEV (reference sequence). V dropped 10 bases and J dropped 3 bases, with 12 bases sitting between them. This CDR3 spans 13 amino acids. CDR3 in DNA: TGTGCCATCTGGGCCGGAGACACCGGGGAGCTGTTTTTT. This sequence encodes CAIWAGDTGELFF.

V is TRBV27 and J is TRBJ1-1; D is uncertain. The CDR3 is 16 residues long. The germline V gene has CDR1 MNHEY and CDR2 SMNVEV (reference sequence). V lost 5 bases and J lost 0, with 16 bases in between. The CDR3 loop reads CASSHLVEEMNTEAFF. The CDR3 DNA is TGTGCCAGCAGTCATCTCGTAGAGGAGATGAACACTGAAGCTTTCTTT.

The chain uses TRBV10-2 and TRBJ1-6; 7 nucleotides line up with TRBD1. The CDR3 is 16 residues long. CDR1 and CDR2 (germline): WSHSY, SAAADI. Trimming at V came to 8 bases and at J to 8 bases, leaving 15 bases not matched to a gene. The CDR3 region is CASERQGPGGYSPLHF. CDR3 sequence (DNA): TGCGCCAGCGAACGACAGGGCCCCGGGGGGTATTCACCCCTCCACTTT.

V and J are TRBV20-1 and TRBJ2-7; 10 bases map to TRBD2. The CDR3 has 15 residues. CDR1 and CDR2 (germline): DFQATT, SNEGSKA (reference sequence). V shed 8 bases and J 6 bases; nucleotides not matched to a gene: 16. CDR3 residues: CSSSVLAGEILEQYF. CDR3 DNA: TGCAGTTCCTCCGTCCTAGCGGGAGAAATCCTCGAGCAGTACTTC.

This clonotype has a handful of counts. The V call is TRBV12-3 or TRBV12-4, the J call TRBJ1-1, with 7 nucleotides matching TRBD1. V was pared by 5 bases and J by 7 bases, with 1 base of the junction left unmatched. The CDR3 length is 11 residues. The CDR3 DNA sequence: TGTGCCAGCAGTCAGGGGGTTGAAGCTTTCTTT. Translated: CASSQGVEAFF.

The chain employs TRBV5-6 and TRBJ1-1; 7 bases agree with TRBD1. Looked up from germline, CDR1 is SGHDT and CDR2 is YYEEEE. CDR3 length: 12 residues. V shed 4 bases and J 7 bases; nucleotides not matched to a gene: 4. CDR3: CASSRDRDEAFF. CDR3 DNA: TGTGCCAGCAGCCGAGACAGGGATGAAGCTTTCTTT.

The J gene is TRBJ1-2, the V gene TRBV28; 8 nucleotides match TRBD1. Trimming removed 10 bases from V and 2 bases from J; junction bases left unmatched: 9. Germline loops: CDR1 MDHEN, CDR2 SYDVKM. The CDR3 runs 14 residues. DNA for the CDR3: TGTGCCATCGCCTGGACAGGGCACAACTATGGCTACACCTTC. Amino acids: CAIAWTGHNYGYTF.

V is TRBV19 and J is TRBJ2-1; TRBD2 aligns across 7 bases. V dropped 0 bases and J dropped 4; count of bases not matched to a gene: 6. There are 16 residues in the CDR3. Germline CDR1 reads LNHDA; CDR2 reads SQIVND (reference sequence). The DNA for the CDR3 is TGTGCCAGTAGTATAGATGGTCCGGGAGGTTACAATGAGCAGTTCTTC. This codes for CASSIDGPGGYNEQFF.